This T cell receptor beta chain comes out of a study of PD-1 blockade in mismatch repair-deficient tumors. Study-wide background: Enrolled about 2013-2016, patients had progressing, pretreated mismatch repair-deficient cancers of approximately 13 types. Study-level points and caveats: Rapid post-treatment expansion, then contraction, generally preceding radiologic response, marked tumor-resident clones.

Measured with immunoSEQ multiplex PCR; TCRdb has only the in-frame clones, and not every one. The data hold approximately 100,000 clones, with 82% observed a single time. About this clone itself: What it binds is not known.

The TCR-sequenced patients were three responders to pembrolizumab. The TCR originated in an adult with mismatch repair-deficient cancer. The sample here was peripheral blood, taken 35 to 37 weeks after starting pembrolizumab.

The CDR3 reads CASSENISYNEQFF. DNA of the CDR3: TGTGCCAGCAGTGAGAACATTTCCTACAATGAGCAGTTCTTC. This chain uses TRBV2 with TRBJ2-1; D is ambiguous. CDR1 and CDR2 (germline): SNHLY, FYNNEI. The length of the CDR3 is 14 residues. V was shortened by 3 bases and J by 1 base, with 7 bases between the two germline ends.